These 14 T cell receptor beta chains came from one sample sequenced in a study of shared clonotypes between healthy human individuals. Generated by immunoSEQ multiplex PCR, the TCRdb table keeps only in-frame clones and is missing some. The sample has some 550,000 clones; roughly 97% are singletons. The specimen sequenced was naive CD4+ T cells sorted from blood. Described subset: CD45RA+ positively selected. The receptors here all came from a woman in her 30s in good health.

This rearrangement joins TRBV4-2 to TRBJ2-2; 7 bases are a match to TRBD1. Germline CDR1 reads LGHNA; CDR2 reads YNFKEQ. CDR3 size: 19 residues. Trimming cost V 2 bases and J 5 bases; bases outside gene matches: 17. The CDR3 sequence is CASSQLRITGARGTGELFF. The CDR3 DNA follows: TGTGCCAGCAGCCAACTCCGCATAACAGGGGCTCGAGGGACCGGGGAGCTGTTTTTT.

J is TRBJ1-5 and V is TRBV18; TRBD1 might be the D (6 bases). The CDR3 extends over 15 amino acids. Trimming left V 2 bases short and J 4 bases short, with 12 bases between. The germline V gene encodes CDR1 KGHSH and CDR2 LQKENI. The chain's CDR3 is CASSPRQGRNQPQHF. The CDR3 DNA is TGTGCCAGCTCACCAAGGCAGGGGAGGAATCAGCCCCAGCATTTT.

The chain uses TRBV28 and TRBJ2-1; the match to TRBD2 covers 12 bases. Trimming cost V 9 bases and J 5 bases; bases outside gene matches: 5. The CDR3 consists of 14 residues. In germline, CDR1 is MDHEN, CDR2 SYDVKM. The CDR3, as DNA: TGTGCCAGTACTAGCGGGAGGCGCAACAATGAGCAGTTCTTC. This codes for CASTSGRRNNEQFF.

The rearrangement joins TRBV7-2 to TRBJ2-7, with TRBD2 matching over 10 bases. The CDR3 sequence is 14 residues long. Germline CDR1 reads SGHTA; CDR2 reads FQGNSA. With V trimmed by 0 bases and J by 5 bases, 1 base remained unmatched. CDR3 sequence reads: CASSLASGRNEQYF. In DNA form, the CDR3 reads TGTGCCAGCAGCTTAGCTAGCGGGAGGAACGAGCAGTACTTC.

For the CDR3, the DNA is TGCGCCAGCAGCTTGGGGTCCACAGGGGGCGCGGGAGAGCAGTACTTC. Translation gives CASSLGSTGGAGEQYF. The chain uses TRBV5-1 and TRBJ2-5, with TRBD1 matching over 9 bases. The CDR3 spans 16 residues. Unmatched junction bases numbered 14, after V lost 0 bases and J lost 11 bases. Germline-derived CDR1 and CDR2 are SGHRS and YFSETQ.

This sequence joins TRBV6-1 and TRBJ1-2, with no clear D. Germline assignment: CDR1 MNHNS and CDR2 SASEGT. The CDR3 is made up of 14 amino acids. V lost 2 bases and J 3 bases, leaving 10 bases between the germline ends. CDR3 protein: CASSERLQDYGYTF. The CDR3 nucleotides read TGTGCCAGCAGTGAAAGACTCCAGGACTATGGCTACACCTTC.

The CDR3 protein is CASSPPGFRTNTGELFF. The DNA of the CDR3 is TGTGCCAGCTCACCACCAGGATTCCGTACGAACACCGGGGAGCTGTTTTTT. V gene TRBV18 combines with J gene TRBJ2-2; D not resolved. From germline, CDR1 is KGHSH and CDR2 LQKENI. V was trimmed by 0 bases and J by 0 bases, leaving 11 bases between them. The CDR3 is 17 amino acids.

This rearrangement joins TRBV28 to TRBJ1-2; D gene ambiguous. The length of the CDR3 is 16 residues. With 3 bases removed from V and 7 bases from J, the gap between germline ends came to 21 bases. The V gene's germline CDR1 is MDHEN and CDR2 SYDVKM. The CDR3 DNA reads TGTGCCAGCAGTTTCCTCGGGGTCATACCGTGGGGTGGCTACACCTTC. As protein: CASSFLGVIPWGGYTF.

The chain employs TRBV4-1 and TRBJ1-2; 7 positions agree with TRBD1. CDR1 MGHRA and CDR2 YSYEKL come from the germline V gene. With 3 bases clipped from V and 2 bases from J, the junction kept 6 bases outside the gene matches. This CDR3 region has 15 residues. The CDR3, as DNA: TGCGCCAGCAGCCACCCAGGGGGTGGCAACTATGGCTACACCTTC. This sequence encodes CASSHPGGGNYGYTF.

The chain has TRBV28 and TRBJ2-7, with 7 bases matching TRBD1. The CDR3 totals 17 residues. V shed 6 bases, J shed 0 bases, and the junction held 14 bases outside the gene matches. Germline CDR1 is MDHEN and CDR2 is SYDVKM. CDR3: CASSVRQGIRSSYEQYF. The CDR3 DNA follows: TGTGCCAGCAGCGTGAGACAGGGAATCCGAAGCTCCTACGAGCAGTACTTC.

This CDR3 is CASRTGGAVTGANVLTF. DNA of the CDR3: TGTGCCAGCAGAACAGGGGGCGCGGTGACTGGGGCCAACGTCCTGACTTTC. This chain uses TRBV28 with TRBJ2-6; 9 bases are shared with TRBD1. The CDR3 runs to 17 residues. Trimming cost V 6 bases and J 2 bases; bases outside gene matches: 8. Germline CDR1 MDHEN, CDR2 SYDVKM.

The chain is built from TRBV9 and TRBJ1-2; 9 positions agree with TRBD1. CDR3 size: 15 residues. With V trimmed by 4 bases and J by 6 bases, 10 bases remained unmatched. The germline V gene encodes CDR1 SGDLS and CDR2 YYNGEE. CDR3 sequence reads: CASSQTGGEYNGYTF. CDR3 DNA: TGTGCCAGCAGCCAAACAGGGGGCGAGTATAATGGCTACACCTTC.

The genes are TRBV27 and TRBJ2-3; a weak D match, TRBD2 (5 bases). Trimming took 4 bases from V and 2 from J, leaving 10 bases between them. Per the germline V gene, CDR1 is MNHEY and CDR2 is SMNVEV (reference sequence). This CDR3 region has 14 residues. CDR3 in amino acids: CASSSWTATDTQYF. DNA of the CDR3: TGTGCCAGCAGTTCGTGGACTGCCACAGATACGCAGTATTTT.

This chain joins TRBV5-6 and TRBJ2-3; possibly TRBD1 for D (7 bases). V shed 6 bases and J shed 8 bases, with 22 bases lying between them. This CDR3 is built from 15 residues. The germline gives CDR1 SGHDT, CDR2 YYEEEE. CDR3 in DNA: TGTGCCAGCACCCCGGCCAGGGGGAGGAGCGGTACGCAGTATTTT. Its translation is CASTPARGRSGTQYF.